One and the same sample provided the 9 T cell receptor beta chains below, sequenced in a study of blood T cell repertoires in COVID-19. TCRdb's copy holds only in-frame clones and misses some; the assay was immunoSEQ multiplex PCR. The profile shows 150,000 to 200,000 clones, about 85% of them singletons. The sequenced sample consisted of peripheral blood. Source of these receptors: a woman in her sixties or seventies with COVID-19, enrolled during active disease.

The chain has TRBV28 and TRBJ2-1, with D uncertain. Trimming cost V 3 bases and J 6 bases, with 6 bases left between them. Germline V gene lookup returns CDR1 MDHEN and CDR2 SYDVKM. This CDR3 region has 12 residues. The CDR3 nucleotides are TGTGCCAGCAGTTTTAACTTCAATGAGCAGTTCTTC. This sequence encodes CASSFNFNEQFF.

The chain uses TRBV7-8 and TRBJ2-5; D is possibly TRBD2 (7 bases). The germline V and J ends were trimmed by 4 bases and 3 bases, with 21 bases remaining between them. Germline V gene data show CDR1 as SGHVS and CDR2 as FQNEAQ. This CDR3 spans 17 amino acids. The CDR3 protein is CASSSFGGRGREETQYF. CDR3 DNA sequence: TGTGCCAGCAGCTCCTTCGGGGGGCGGGGAAGGGAAGAGACCCAGTACTTC.

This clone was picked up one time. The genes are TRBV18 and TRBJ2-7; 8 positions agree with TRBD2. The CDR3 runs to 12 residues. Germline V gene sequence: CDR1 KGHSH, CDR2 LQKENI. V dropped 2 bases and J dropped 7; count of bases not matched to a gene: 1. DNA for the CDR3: TGTGCCAGCTCACCATCGGGAGGGGAGCAGTACGTC. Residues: CASSPSGGEQYV.

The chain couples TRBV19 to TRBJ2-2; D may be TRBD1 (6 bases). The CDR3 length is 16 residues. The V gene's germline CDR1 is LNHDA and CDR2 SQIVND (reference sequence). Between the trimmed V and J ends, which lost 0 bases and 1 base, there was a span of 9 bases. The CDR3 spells CASSIDETGNTGELFF. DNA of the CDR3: TGTGCCAGTAGTATAGATGAGACAGGGAACACCGGGGAGCTGTTTTTT.

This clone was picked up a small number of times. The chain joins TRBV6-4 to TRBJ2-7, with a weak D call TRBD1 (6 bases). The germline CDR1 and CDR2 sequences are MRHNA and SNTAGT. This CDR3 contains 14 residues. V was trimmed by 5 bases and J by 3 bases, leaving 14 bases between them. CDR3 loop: CASSPTDRYYEQYV. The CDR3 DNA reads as TGTGCCAGCAGTCCTACGGACAGATACTACGAGCAGTACGTC.

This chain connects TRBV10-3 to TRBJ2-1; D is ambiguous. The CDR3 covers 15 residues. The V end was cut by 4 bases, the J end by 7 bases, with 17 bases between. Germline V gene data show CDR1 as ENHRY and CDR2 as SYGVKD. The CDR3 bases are TGTGCCATCAGTGGAGACACCTTTAAAGGTAATGAGCAGTTCTTC. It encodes CAISGDTFKGNEQFF.

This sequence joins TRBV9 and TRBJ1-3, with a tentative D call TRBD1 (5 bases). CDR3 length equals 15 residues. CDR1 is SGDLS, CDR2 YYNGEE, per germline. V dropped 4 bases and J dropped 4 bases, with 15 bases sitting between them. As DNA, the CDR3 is TGTGCCAGCAGCACTCGGATTCAGGGAGGAAACACCATATATTTT. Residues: CASSTRIQGGNTIYF. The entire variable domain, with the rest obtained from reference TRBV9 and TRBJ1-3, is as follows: DSGVTQTPKHLITATGQRVTLRCSPRSGDLSVYWYQQSLDQGLQFLIQYYNGEERAKGNILERFSAQQFPDLHSELNLSSLELGDSALYFCASSTRIQGGNTIYFGEGSWLTVV.

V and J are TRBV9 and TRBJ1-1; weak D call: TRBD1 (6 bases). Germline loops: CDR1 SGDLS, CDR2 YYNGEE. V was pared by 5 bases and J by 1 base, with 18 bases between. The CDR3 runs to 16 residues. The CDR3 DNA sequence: TGTGCCAGCAGTCCTAATCAGGGGCTGGCGAACACTGAAGCTTTCTTT. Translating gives CASSPNQGLANTEAFF.

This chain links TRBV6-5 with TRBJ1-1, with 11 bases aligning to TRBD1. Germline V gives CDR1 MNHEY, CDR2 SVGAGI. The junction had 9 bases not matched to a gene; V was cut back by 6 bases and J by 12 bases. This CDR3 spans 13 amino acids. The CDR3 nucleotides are TGTGCCAGCAGCCCATTGGACAGGGGGCGGTCTTTCTTT. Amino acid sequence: CASSPLDRGRSFF.